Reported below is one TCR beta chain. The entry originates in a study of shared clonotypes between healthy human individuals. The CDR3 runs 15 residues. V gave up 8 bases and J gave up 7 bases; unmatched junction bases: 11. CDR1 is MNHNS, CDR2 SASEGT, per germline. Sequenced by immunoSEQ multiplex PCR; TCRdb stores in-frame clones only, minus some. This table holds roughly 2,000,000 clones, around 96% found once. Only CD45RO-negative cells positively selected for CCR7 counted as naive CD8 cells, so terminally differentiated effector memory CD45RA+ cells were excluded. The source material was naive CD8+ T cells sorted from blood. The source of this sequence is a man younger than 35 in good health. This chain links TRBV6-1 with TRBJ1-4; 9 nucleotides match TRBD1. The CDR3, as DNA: TGTGCCAGCCGGGACAGGGAGGGGTATAGTGAAAAACTGTTTTTT. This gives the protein CASRDREGYSEKLFF.